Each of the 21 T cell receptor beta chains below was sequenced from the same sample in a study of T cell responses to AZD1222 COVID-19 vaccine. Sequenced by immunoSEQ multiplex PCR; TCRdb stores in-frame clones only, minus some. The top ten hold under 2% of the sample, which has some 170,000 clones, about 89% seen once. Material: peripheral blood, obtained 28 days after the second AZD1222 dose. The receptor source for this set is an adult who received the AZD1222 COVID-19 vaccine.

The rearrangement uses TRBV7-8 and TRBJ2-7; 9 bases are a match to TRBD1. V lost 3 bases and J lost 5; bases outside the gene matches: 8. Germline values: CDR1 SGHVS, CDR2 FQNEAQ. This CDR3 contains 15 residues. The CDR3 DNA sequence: TGTGCCAGCAGCTTGCGGGACAGGGTGCCCCACGAGCAGTACTTC. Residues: CASSLRDRVPHEQYF.

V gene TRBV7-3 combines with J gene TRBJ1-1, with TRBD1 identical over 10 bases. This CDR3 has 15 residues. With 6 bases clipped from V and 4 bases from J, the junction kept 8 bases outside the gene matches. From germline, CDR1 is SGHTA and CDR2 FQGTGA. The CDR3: CASRPEGQGSTEAFF. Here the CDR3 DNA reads TGTGCCAGCAGGCCCGAGGGACAGGGGTCCACTGAAGCTTTCTTT.

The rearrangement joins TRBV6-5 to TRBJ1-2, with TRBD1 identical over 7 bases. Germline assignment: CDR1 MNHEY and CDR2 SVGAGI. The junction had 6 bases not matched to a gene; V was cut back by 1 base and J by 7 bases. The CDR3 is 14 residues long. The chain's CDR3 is CASSYFDRAGGYTF. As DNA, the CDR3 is TGTGCCAGCAGTTACTTTGACAGGGCAGGTGGCTACACCTTC.

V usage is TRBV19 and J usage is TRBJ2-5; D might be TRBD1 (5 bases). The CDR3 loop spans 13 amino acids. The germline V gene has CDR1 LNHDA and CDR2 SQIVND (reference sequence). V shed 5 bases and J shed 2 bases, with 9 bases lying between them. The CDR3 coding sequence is TGTGCCAGTAGTTCGCAGGGACAAGAGACCCAGTACTTC. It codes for CASSSQGQETQYF.

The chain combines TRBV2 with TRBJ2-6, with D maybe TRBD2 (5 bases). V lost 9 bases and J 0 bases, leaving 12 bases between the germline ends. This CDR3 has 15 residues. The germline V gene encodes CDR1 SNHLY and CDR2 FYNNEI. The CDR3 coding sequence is TGTGCCAGAGCGGACGGACTCTCTGGGGCCAACGTCCTGACTTTC. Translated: CARADGLSGANVLTF.

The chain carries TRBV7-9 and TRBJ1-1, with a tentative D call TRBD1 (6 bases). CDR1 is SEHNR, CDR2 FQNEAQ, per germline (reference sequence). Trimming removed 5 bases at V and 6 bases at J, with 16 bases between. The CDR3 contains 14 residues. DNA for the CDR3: TGTGCCAGCAGCGAAAACAGGGCGGGGGCTGAAGCTTTCTTT. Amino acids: CASSENRAGAEAFF.

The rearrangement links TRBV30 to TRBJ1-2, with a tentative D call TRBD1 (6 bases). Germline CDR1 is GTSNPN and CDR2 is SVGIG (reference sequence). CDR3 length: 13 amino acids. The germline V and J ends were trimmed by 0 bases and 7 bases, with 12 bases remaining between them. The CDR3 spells CAWSVMQGFGYTF. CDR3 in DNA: TGTGCCTGGAGTGTAATGCAGGGGTTTGGCTACACCTTC.

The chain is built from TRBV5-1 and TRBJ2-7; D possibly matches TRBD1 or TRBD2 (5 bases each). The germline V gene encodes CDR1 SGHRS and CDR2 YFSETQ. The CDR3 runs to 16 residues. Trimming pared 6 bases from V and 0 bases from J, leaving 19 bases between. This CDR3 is CASTGGTPGNSYEQYF. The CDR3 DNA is TGCGCCAGCACCGGAGGTACCCCAGGGAACTCCTACGAGCAGTACTTC.

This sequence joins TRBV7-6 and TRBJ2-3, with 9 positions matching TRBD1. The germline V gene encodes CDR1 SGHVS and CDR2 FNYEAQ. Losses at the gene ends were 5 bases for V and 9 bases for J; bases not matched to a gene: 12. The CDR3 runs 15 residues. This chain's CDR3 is CASSLDQGQGYTQYF. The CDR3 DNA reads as TGTGCCAGCAGCCTAGACCAAGGACAGGGGTACACGCAGTATTTT.

The CDR3 is CAWSRVYNSPLHF. Here the CDR3 DNA reads TGTGCCTGGAGTAGGGTGTATAATTCACCCCTCCACTTT. The rearrangement links TRBV30 to TRBJ1-6; D is ambiguous. The germline V and J ends were trimmed by 2 bases and 4 bases, with 6 bases remaining between them. The CDR3 spans 13 residues. Germline values: CDR1 GTSNPN, CDR2 SVGIG (reference sequence).

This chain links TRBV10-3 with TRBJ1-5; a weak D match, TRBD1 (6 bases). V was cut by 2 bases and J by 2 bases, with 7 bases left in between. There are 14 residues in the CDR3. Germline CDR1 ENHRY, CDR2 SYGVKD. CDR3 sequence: CAISERGGNQPQHF. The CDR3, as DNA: TGTGCCATCAGTGAGAGGGGGGGCAATCAGCCCCAGCATTTT.

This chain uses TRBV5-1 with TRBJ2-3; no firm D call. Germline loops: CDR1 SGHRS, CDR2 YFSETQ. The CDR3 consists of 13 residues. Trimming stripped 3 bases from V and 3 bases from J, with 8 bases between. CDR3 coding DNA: TGCGCCAGCAGCTCAGACCTAACAGATACGCAGTATTTT. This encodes CASSSDLTDTQYF.

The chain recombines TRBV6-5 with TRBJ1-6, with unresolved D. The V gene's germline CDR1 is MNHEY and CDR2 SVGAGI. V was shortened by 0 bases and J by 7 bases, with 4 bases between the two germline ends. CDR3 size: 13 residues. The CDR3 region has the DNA TGTGCCAGCAGTTACTCGCGGAATTCACCCCTCCACTTT. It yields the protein CASSYSRNSPLHF.

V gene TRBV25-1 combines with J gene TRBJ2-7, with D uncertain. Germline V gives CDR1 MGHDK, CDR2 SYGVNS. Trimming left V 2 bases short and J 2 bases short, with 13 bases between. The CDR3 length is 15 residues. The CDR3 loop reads CASSELSENPYEQYF. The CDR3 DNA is TGTGCCAGCAGTGAACTGTCCGAAAACCCCTACGAGCAGTACTTC.

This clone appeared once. CDR3 sequence (DNA): TGTGCCAGCAGTACCAGTTCCGGGCTAGCCGCAGATACGCAGTATTTT. It codes for CASSTSSGLAADTQYF. This chain connects TRBV6-6 to TRBJ2-3, with TRBD2 as a possible D gene (5 bases). The CDR3 has 16 amino acids. Germline loops: CDR1 MNHNY, CDR2 SVGAGI (reference sequence). Deletions cut 5 bases from V and 4 bases from J, with 19 bases between.

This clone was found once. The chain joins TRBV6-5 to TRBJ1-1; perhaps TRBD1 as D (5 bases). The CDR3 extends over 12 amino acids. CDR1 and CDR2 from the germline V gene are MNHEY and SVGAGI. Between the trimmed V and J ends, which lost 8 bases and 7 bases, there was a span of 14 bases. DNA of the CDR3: TGTGCCAGCCGCGAGCCGGGACTTGAAGCTTTCTTT. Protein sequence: CASREPGLEAFF.

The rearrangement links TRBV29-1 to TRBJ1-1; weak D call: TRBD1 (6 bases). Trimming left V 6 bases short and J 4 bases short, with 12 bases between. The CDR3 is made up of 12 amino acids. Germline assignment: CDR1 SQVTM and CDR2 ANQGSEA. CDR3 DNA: TGCAGCGTAACAGGGACGGGCACTGAAGCTTTCTTT. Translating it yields CSVTGTGTEAFF.

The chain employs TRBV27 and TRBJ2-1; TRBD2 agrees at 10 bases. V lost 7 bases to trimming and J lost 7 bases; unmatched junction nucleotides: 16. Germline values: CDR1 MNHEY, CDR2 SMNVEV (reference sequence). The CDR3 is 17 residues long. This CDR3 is CASTPFFLAGVWNEQFF. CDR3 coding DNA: TGTGCCAGCACTCCCTTCTTCCTAGCGGGAGTATGGAATGAGCAGTTCTTC.

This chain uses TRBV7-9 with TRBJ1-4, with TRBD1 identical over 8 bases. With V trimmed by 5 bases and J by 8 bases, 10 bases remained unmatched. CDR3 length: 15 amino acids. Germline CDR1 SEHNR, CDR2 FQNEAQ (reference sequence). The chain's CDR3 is CASSPRTGLEEKLFF. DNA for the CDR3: TGTGCCAGCAGCCCTAGGACAGGGCTGGAGGAAAAACTGTTTTTT.

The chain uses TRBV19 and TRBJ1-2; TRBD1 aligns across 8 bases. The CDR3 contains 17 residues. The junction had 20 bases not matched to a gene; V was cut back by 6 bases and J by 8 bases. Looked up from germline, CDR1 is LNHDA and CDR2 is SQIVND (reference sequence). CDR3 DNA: TGTGCCAGTAGCCTCATAGGACAGGGAAGAGCTGTCGGAGGCTACACCTTC. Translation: CASSLIGQGRAVGGYTF.

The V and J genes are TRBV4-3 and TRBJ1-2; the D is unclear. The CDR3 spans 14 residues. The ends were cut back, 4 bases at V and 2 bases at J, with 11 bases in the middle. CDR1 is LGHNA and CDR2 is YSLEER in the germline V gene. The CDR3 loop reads CASSPRMSNYGYTF. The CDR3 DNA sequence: TGCGCCAGCAGCCCTCGTATGTCGAACTATGGCTACACCTTC.